A single sample is the source of the 30 T cell receptor beta chains below, sequenced in a study of blood T cell repertoires in COVID-19 (dated by TCRdb to the early 2020s). Libraries were made using the immunoSEQ multiplex PCR assay. The immuneACCESS repertoire file appears here via TCRdb, limited to in-frame rearrangements. These files lack a portion of the clones; in checked studies, under half of the deficit traces to unresolved V genes, and the cause of the others is not known. The sample table contains fewer than 350,000 clones; only one count was recorded for 87% of them. The ten largest account for around 8.9% of the sample. The sequenced sample consisted of peripheral blood. Every receptor here comes from a man between 25 and 39 years old with COVID-19, enrolled during active disease.

The J gene is TRBJ2-1, the V gene TRBV6-2 or TRBV6-3, with 7 bases aligning to TRBD1. Germline assignment: CDR1 MNHEY and CDR2 SVGEGT. V shed 6 bases and J 2 bases; nucleotides not matched to a gene: 7. The CDR3 has 15 residues. CDR3 in amino acids: CASSLDGTAYNEQFF. The CDR3 region has the DNA TGTGCCAGCAGCTTGGACGGGACAGCCTACAATGAGCAGTTCTTC.

V and J are TRBV5-1 and TRBJ2-7; 7 bases are a match to TRBD1. Germline V gene lookup returns CDR1 SGHRS and CDR2 YFSETQ. There are 15 residues in the CDR3. With V trimmed by 2 bases and J by 6 bases, 11 bases remained unmatched. CDR3 coding DNA: TGCGCCAGCAGCTTCGGGTTGACAGGGATAGCCGAGCAGTACTTC. Translation: CASSFGLTGIAEQYF.

This clone was recorded once. This chain connects TRBV3-1 (or the pseudogene TRBV3-2) to TRBJ2-3; D is perhaps TRBD2 (5 bases). Germline V gene sequence: CDR1 LGHDT, CDR2 YNNKEL (reference sequence). The V end lost 4 bases, the J end lost 7 bases, and 12 bases lay between the germline ends. CDR3 size: 13 residues. This CDR3 reads CASSRRGFYTQYF. Written as DNA, the CDR3 is TGTGCCAGCAGCCGACGGGGTTTCTATACGCAGTATTTT.

The V and J genes are TRBV7-8 and TRBJ1-4; no reliable D call. CDR1 and CDR2 from the germline V gene are SGHVS and FQNEAQ. The CDR3 covers 15 residues. The V and J ends lost 4 bases and 2 bases respectively, with 11 bases between them. CDR3 bases: TGTGCCAGCAGCTCCCAGGCTATTACTAATGAAAAACTGTTTTTT. This translates into CASSSQAITNEKLFF.

Notes on this clone: The junction does not match germline at one end; this may be a read error. The rearrangement uses TRBV12-3 or TRBV12-4 and TRBJ1-1; no reliable D call. The CDR3 consists of 11 residues. The CDR3 protein is CASSLSGALTF. The CDR3 DNA sequence: TGTGCCAGCAGTTTAAGCGGAGCGTTGACATTT.

The V and J genes are TRBV28 and TRBJ1-5, with D possibly being TRBD1 (6 bases). Trimming took 7 bases from V and 8 from J, leaving 18 bases between them. The CDR3 has 14 amino acids. From germline, CDR1 is MDHEN and CDR2 SYDVKM. Written as DNA, the CDR3 is TGTGCCAGCATTGAGGAAGGGGGGGGAAAGCCCCAGCATTTT. This encodes CASIEEGGGKPQHF. The complete variable domain, with remaining parts taken from reference TRBV28 and TRBJ1-5, reads DVKVTQSSRYLVKRTGEKVFLECVQDMDHENMFWYRQDPGLGLRLIYFSYDVKMKEKGDIPEGYSVSREKKERFSLILESASTNQTSMYLCASIEEGGGKPQHFGDGTRLSIL.

The V and J genes are TRBV4-1 and TRBJ1-5; 9 nucleotides agree with TRBD1. The length of the CDR3 is 18 residues. Germline V lookup: CDR1 MGHRA, CDR2 YSYEKL. With 2 bases clipped from V and 9 bases from J, the junction kept 17 bases outside the gene matches. The CDR3 sequence is CASSQLWGQGHIKVPQHF. CDR3 sequence (DNA): TGCGCCAGCAGCCAATTGTGGGGACAGGGCCATATCAAAGTGCCCCAGCATTTT.

The chain joins TRBV7-6 to TRBJ2-7; 11 positions agree with TRBD1. The CDR3 consists of 15 residues. From germline, CDR1 is SGHVS and CDR2 FNYEAQ. V was clipped by 5 bases and J by 4 bases; unmatched bases: 7. The DNA of the CDR3 is TGTGCCAGCAGCAACTGGACAGGGGGCTTTTACGAGCAGTACTTC. Translating gives CASSNWTGGFYEQYF.

The chain combines TRBV19 with TRBJ2-1, with TRBD2 matching 10 bases. CDR1 LNHDA and CDR2 SQIVND come from the germline V gene (reference sequence). The trim removed 1 base at V and 7 bases at J, leaving 13 bases unmatched. The CDR3 is made up of 18 amino acids. CDR3 in DNA: TGTGCCAGTAGTATAGTGAACACACCGGGACTAGCGTCGAATGAGCAGTTCTTC. Its protein is CASSIVNTPGLASNEQFF.

The chain recombines TRBV5-6 with TRBJ1-2, with unresolved D. The CDR3 consists of 14 residues. Trimming stripped 2 bases from V and 4 bases from J, with 12 bases between. Germline V gene lookup returns CDR1 SGHDT and CDR2 YYEEEE. The CDR3 DNA reads as TGTGCCAGCAGCTTATCGGGGAGAGGCTATGGCTACACCTTC. Amino acid sequence: CASSLSGRGYGYTF. Filled out from reference TRBV5-6 and TRBJ1-2, the complete variable domain reads DAGVTQSPTHLIKTRGQQVTLRCSPKSGHDTVSWYQQALGQGPQFIFQYYEEEERQRGNFPDRFSGHQFPNYSSELNVNALLLGDSALYLCASSLSGRGYGYTFGSGTRLTVV.

Of note for this clone: Other DNA sequences in this specimen translate into the identical CDR3. The rearrangement joins TRBV28 to TRBJ1-2; 9 bases align to TRBD1. The length of the CDR3 is 13 residues. V was clipped by 6 bases and J by 5 bases; unmatched bases: 4. From germline, CDR1 is MDHEN and CDR2 SYDVKM. CDR3 in DNA: TGTGCCAGCAGCCTGGGACAGGGTTATGGCTACACCTTC. Translation gives CASSLGQGYGYTF.

The chain combines TRBV6-5 with TRBJ2-5, with no clear D. CDR3 length: 12 amino acids. Trimming left V 5 bases short and J 5 bases short, with 9 bases between. CDR1 is MNHEY, CDR2 SVGAGI, per germline. Here the CDR3 DNA reads TGTGCCAGCAGTCCCGAGTACGAGACCCAGTACTTC. It is translated as CASSPEYETQYF.

This chain connects TRBV7-2 to TRBJ2-5; the match to TRBD1 covers 10 bases. V dropped 5 bases and J dropped 5; count of bases not matched to a gene: 8. The CDR3 runs to 15 residues. In germline, CDR1 is SGHTA, CDR2 FQGNSA. CDR3 bases: TGTGCCAGCAGCCGGGGACAGGGGTCCGCGGAGACCCAGTACTTC. It codes for CASSRGQGSAETQYF.

The V gene is TRBV7-2, the J gene TRBJ2-2; TRBD2 matches 11 bases. V lost 7 bases, J lost 4 bases, and 17 bases stayed unmatched. Per the germline V gene, CDR1 is SGHTA and CDR2 is FQGNSA. The CDR3 contains 19 residues. The CDR3 DNA is TGTGCCAGCACTCGTCATAGCGGGAGGGCCGACGGATCCACCGGGGAGCTGTTTTTT. This encodes CASTRHSGRADGSTGELFF.

The DNA of the CDR3 is TGTGCCAGCAGTTCCTACCTCGGACAGGCTATAAACACTGAAGCTTTCTTT. It encodes CASSSYLGQAINTEAFF. V usage is TRBV6-2 or TRBV6-3 and J usage is TRBJ1-1; TRBD1 aligns across 7 bases. The CDR3 loop spans 17 amino acids. Losses at the gene ends were 4 bases for V and 2 bases for J; bases not matched to a gene: 13. The germline CDR1 and CDR2 sequences are MNHEY and SVGEGT.

This chain uses TRBV7-2 with TRBJ1-6; maybe TRBD1 (5 bases). Between the trimmed V and J ends, which lost 5 bases and 8 bases, there was a span of 25 bases. The CDR3 totals 18 residues. The germline gives CDR1 SGHTA, CDR2 FQGNSA. In DNA, the CDR3 is TGTGCCAGCAGCCTTACGGGGGTATTAACAGGAGGCTATTCACCCCTCCACTTT. Its protein product is CASSLTGVLTGGYSPLHF.

This chain uses TRBV7-8 with TRBJ1-1; D gene ambiguous. Trimming pared 5 bases from V and 1 base from J, leaving 8 bases between. CDR1 and CDR2 (germline): SGHVS, FQNEAQ. This CDR3 spans 13 amino acids. The CDR3 coding sequence is TGTGCCAGCAGCATCGGTTGGAACACTGAAGCTTTCTTT. It translates to CASSIGWNTEAFF.

V is TRBV10-3 and J is TRBJ2-2; 9 bases line up with TRBD2. Trimming took 3 bases from V and 5 from J; bases not matched to a gene: 4. The germline V gene has CDR1 ENHRY and CDR2 SYGVKD. The CDR3 has 15 amino acids. The CDR3 DNA is TGTGCCATCAGTGATCGGAGCGGGGGGACCGGGGAGCTGTTTTTT. Amino acids: CAISDRSGGTGELFF.

V usage is TRBV7-3 and J usage is TRBJ1-6, with D perhaps matching TRBD1 (5 bases). The germline V and J ends were trimmed by 0 bases and 2 bases, with 29 bases remaining between them. Germline values: CDR1 SGHTA, CDR2 FQGTGA. The CDR3 runs 23 residues. This CDR3 is CASSLTRINGGTPTVTYNSPLHF. Written as DNA, the CDR3 is TGTGCCAGCAGCTTAACACGGATCAATGGGGGGACTCCTACAGTCACCTATAATTCACCCCTCCACTTT.

The chain uses TRBV28 and TRBJ2-1, with 12 positions matching TRBD1. The junction had 12 bases not matched to a gene; V was cut back by 4 bases and J by 8 bases. Germline CDR1 is MDHEN and CDR2 is SYDVKM. CDR3 length: 17 amino acids. As DNA, the CDR3 is TGTGCCAGCAGTTCAACCGGGACAGGGGGCGGCTCCGATGAGCAGTTCTTC. It encodes CASSSTGTGGGSDEQFF.

This clone was counted between two and nine times. CDR3: CASSSELTDTQYF. The DNA of the CDR3 is TGTGCCAGCAGTTCAGAATTGACAGATACGCAGTATTTT. This chain connects TRBV7-9 to TRBJ2-3; D gene uncertain. V was shortened by 6 bases and J by 3 bases, with 10 bases between the two germline ends. This CDR3 has 13 residues. Germline-derived CDR1 and CDR2 are SEHNR and FQNEAQ (reference sequence).

The genes are TRBV4-2 and TRBJ2-1, with 10 positions matching TRBD1. This CDR3 has 16 amino acids. Germline CDR1 and CDR2: LGHNA and YNFKEQ. V lost 3 bases and J lost 5; bases outside the gene matches: 7. CDR3 loop: CASSQGRDRGHNEQFF. CDR3 sequence (DNA): TGTGCCAGCAGCCAGGGACGGGACAGGGGACACAATGAGCAGTTCTTC.

The DNA for the CDR3 is TGTGCCAGCAGTTTCCCGAGTAGGGGGTTCTACGAGCAGTACTTC. Translated: CASSFPSRGFYEQYF. The rearrangement uses TRBV28 and TRBJ2-7; possible D gene TRBD1, 6 bases. The CDR3 is 15 amino acids. Germline loops: CDR1 MDHEN, CDR2 SYDVKM. Between the trimmed V and J ends, which lost 3 bases and 3 bases, there was a span of 15 bases.

A single count supports this clone. This chain uses TRBV7-9 with TRBJ2-7, with 7 bases matching TRBD1. Germline CDR1 is SEHNR and CDR2 is FQNEAQ (reference sequence). Germline trimming cut 6 bases from V and 6 bases from J; bases unmatched to any gene: 11. CDR3 length: 14 amino acids. The CDR3 here is CASSSSAGGAEQYF. The CDR3 region has the DNA TGTGCCAGCAGTTCCTCGGCAGGGGGTGCCGAGCAGTACTTC.

The chain uses TRBV23-1 and TRBJ1-3; a possible D gene is TRBD1 (5 bases). TRBV23-1 is flagged as an ORF with uncertain function. Trimming shortened V by 5 bases and J by 1 base, and 15 bases separated the two germline ends. The CDR3 consists of 16 residues. The DNA for the CDR3 is TGCGCCAGCAGTTTACCGGGACTGAGATCTGGAAACACCATATATTTT. It translates to CASSLPGLRSGNTIYF.

The rearrangement links TRBV6-5 to TRBJ2-1, with 16 bases identical to TRBD2. The germline V gene encodes CDR1 MNHEY and CDR2 SVGAGI. The length of the CDR3 is 15 residues. The J segment lost 8 bases and the V segment lost 6 bases, leaving 4 bases of the junction unmatched. CDR3 in DNA: TGTGCCAGCAGACCCGGGACTAGCGGGAGGGATGAGCAGTTCTTC. Protein: CASRPGTSGRDEQFF.

The rearrangement joins TRBV6-6 to TRBJ2-3; no clear D gene. Germline-derived CDR1 and CDR2 are MNHNY and SVGAGI (reference sequence). This CDR3 is built from 12 residues. V lost 7 bases, J lost 3 bases, and 8 bases lay in between. The CDR3 bases are TGTGCCAGCAATTCTCCGACAGATACGCAGTATTTT. Residues: CASNSPTDTQYF.

The chain couples TRBV3-1 (or the pseudogene TRBV3-2) to TRBJ2-5; TRBD1 agrees at 9 bases. Looked up from germline, CDR1 is LGHDT and CDR2 is YNNKEL (reference sequence). The CDR3 covers 17 residues. The ends lost 2 bases at V and 3 bases at J; junction bases unmatched: 10. The CDR3 bases are TGTGCCAGCAGCCAAAGGACAGGGGATTGGTGGAAAGAGACCCAGTACTTC. It specifies CASSQRTGDWWKETQYF.

This chain links TRBV7-9 with TRBJ2-7, with 7 bases lining up with TRBD2. With V trimmed by 3 bases and J by 4 bases, 9 bases remained unmatched. CDR3 size: 15 residues. The germline V gene has CDR1 SEHNR and CDR2 FQNEAQ (reference sequence). The CDR3 here is CASSFTRGGSYEQYF. The DNA for the CDR3 is TGTGCCAGCAGCTTTACGAGGGGAGGGTCGTACGAGCAGTACTTC.

Only one count was recorded for this clone. J is TRBJ1-5 and V is TRBV5-4, with TRBD1 matching over 8 bases. From germline, CDR1 is SGHNT and CDR2 YYREEE (reference sequence). This CDR3 region has 15 residues. The V segment lost 0 bases and the J segment 1 base; nucleotides outside the gene matches: 0. The DNA for the CDR3 is TGTGCCAGCAGCTTGGACAGGGGGAGCAATCAGCCCCAGCATTTT. Translating gives CASSLDRGSNQPQHF.